A selection of T cell receptor beta chains follows, all from one sample in a study of T cells in narcolepsy. Libraries were prepared by immunoSEQ multiplex PCR; TCRdb keeps only in-frame clonotypes and omits some of them. The repertoire has roughly 27,000 clones, about 89% of them found once; the top ten carry approximately 1.2%. The sample consisted of CD45RA- memory CD4+ T cells from PBMCs. Receptors were obtained from a human donor with narcolepsy. The conserved cysteine and the conserved F or W are not part of the CDR3 here. The D gene is left open where the match is weak.

J gene	D gene	V gene	CDR3 protein
TRBJ1-5	NA	TRBV6-1	ASRGMDQPQH
TRBJ1-1	TRBD1	TRBV2	ASGRQGNTEAF
TRBJ1-1	TRBD1	TRBV18	ASSRTGWGNTEAF
TRBJ1-2	NA	TRBV19	ASSKPQTPSYLTDGYT
TRBJ1-6	NA	TRBV2	ASSVGDNSPLH
TRBJ2-5	TRBD2	TRBV9	ASSARAGGTETQY
TRBJ1-6	NA	TRBV7-9	ASSQITGPLH
TRBJ2-6	NA	TRBV10-2	ASSDPGSGANVLT
TRBJ1-1	NA	TRBV5-6	ASSLGMNTEAF
TRBJ1-3	NA	TRBV6-1	ASTSAGGAWDTIY
TRBJ1-4	TRBD1	TRBV5-1	ASSLSAKGTGDEKLF
TRBJ1-4	NA	TRBV6-6	ASSYSTGGGKEKLF
TRBJ1-6	TRBD1	TRBV27	ASSPTRTGSSPLH
TRBJ1-2	NA	TRBV2	ASSEAEGGGYT
TRBJ2-5	NA	TRBV28	ASSLVGGGETQY
TRBJ1-1	NA	TRBV4-1	ASSLGPHTEAF
TRBJ1-2	TRBD1	TRBV6-5	ASSSGQGKSGYT
TRBJ1-2	NA	TRBV7-2	ASAGYGGEGYT
TRBJ1-1	NA	TRBV7-2	ASSRGFTEAF
TRBJ2-1	NA	TRBV6-5	ASSSMAAQSYNEQF
TRBJ2-3	NA	TRBV21-1	ASRGGAPDTQY
TRBJ2-7	TRBD1	TRBV6-1	ASLTGTGVSYEQY
TRBJ2-3	NA	TRBV18	ASSPSGRPDTQY
TRBJ1-2	NA	TRBV9	ASSVARGFVGDDGYT
TRBJ2-7	NA	TRBV5-1	ASTPGFGGGASYEQY
TRBJ2-6	TRBD1	TRBV28	ASSSTGAGANVLT
TRBJ2-1	NA	TRBV4-1	ASSQDAREISYNEQF
TRBJ2-1	NA	TRBV27	ASSSVNGGNNEQF
TRBJ2-1	TRBD2	TRBV6-1	ASSQFGTSTEQF
TRBJ1-1	NA	TRBV6-1	ASLTLGGDPEAF
TRBJ2-7	NA	TRBV10-2	ASRRGTSSYEQY
TRBJ2-1	NA	TRBV19	ASSISSTGLGEQF